These 12 T cell receptor beta chains share one sample of origin, sequenced in a study of T cell responses to AZD1222 COVID-19 vaccine. Produced via immunoSEQ multiplex PCR; TCRdb's table is partial and in-frame only. Here the sample spans about 150,000 clones, more than 90% being singletons. Sequencing was performed on peripheral blood, taken on day 0 of AZD1222 vaccination. These receptors all stem from an adult in good health.

The rearrangement uses TRBV7-2 and TRBJ2-7; TRBD1 aligns across 7 bases. The germline CDR1 and CDR2 sequences are SGHTA and FQGNSA. V lost 5 bases, J lost 3 bases, and 7 bases stayed unmatched. The CDR3 totals 14 residues. CDR3 residues: CASSTGQVLYEQYF. CDR3 nucleotides: TGTGCCAGCAGCACTGGACAGGTCCTCTACGAGCAGTACTTC. Full variable domain (outside the CDR3, taken from reference TRBV7-2 and TRBJ2-7): GAGVSQSPSNKVTEKGKDVELRCDPISGHTALYWYRQSLGQGLEFLIYFQGNSAPDKSGLPSDRFSAERTGGSVSTLTIQRTQQEDSAVYLCASSTGQVLYEQYFGPGTRLTVT.

This chain uses TRBV7-2 with TRBJ1-6; 11 nucleotides agree with TRBD1. The germline V gene encodes CDR1 SGHTA and CDR2 FQGNSA. The junction had 10 bases not matched to a gene; V was cut back by 5 bases and J by 10 bases. The length of the CDR3 is 16 residues. CDR3 bases: TGTGCCAGCAGCCGGACAGGGGGCTTGGATGGCTCACCCCTCCACTTT. This translates into CASSRTGGLDGSPLHF.

This clone was seen just once. V usage is TRBV11-2 and J usage is TRBJ1-1; no clear D. Germline values: CDR1 SGHAT, CDR2 FQNNGV. V lost 5 bases and J lost 4, with 11 bases in between. The CDR3 is 13 amino acids. The CDR3 region is CASSPPWGTEAFF. The CDR3 DNA sequence: TGTGCCAGCAGCCCCCCCTGGGGCACTGAAGCTTTCTTT.

J is TRBJ1-3 and V is TRBV5-6, with D perhaps matching TRBD1 (5 bases). This CDR3 comprises 14 residues. The V and J ends lost 3 bases and 6 bases respectively, with 13 bases between them. Germline lookup yields CDR1 SGHDT and CDR2 YYEEEE. This CDR3 is CASSWRGYENTIYF. The CDR3 nucleotides are TGTGCCAGCAGCTGGCGGGGGTACGAAAACACCATATATTTT.

V is TRBV7-9 and J is TRBJ2-7; D is possibly TRBD1 or TRBD2 (6 bases each). This CDR3 contains 14 residues. Germline lookup yields CDR1 SEHNR and CDR2 FQNEAQ (reference sequence). The V end lost 6 bases, the J end lost 4 bases, and 16 bases lay between the germline ends. CDR3 residues: CASRGGGGQYEQYF. As DNA, the CDR3 is TGTGCCAGCAGGGGGGGCGGCGGGCAGTACGAGCAGTACTTC.

The V and J genes are TRBV7-3 and TRBJ2-1, with TRBD2 matching over 10 bases. The V gene end was trimmed by 5 bases and the J gene end by 9 bases; junction bases not matched to a gene: 16. CDR3 size: 17 residues. Germline-derived CDR1 and CDR2 are SGHTA and FQGTGA. The CDR3 is CASSTQAGGTLPSEQFF. Here the CDR3 DNA reads TGTGCCAGCAGCACCCAAGCGGGAGGGACCCTCCCCAGTGAGCAGTTCTTC.

The V call is TRBV6-6, the J call TRBJ1-2; no clear D. This CDR3 has 12 residues. In germline, CDR1 is MNHNY, CDR2 SVGAGI (reference sequence). V lost 2 bases and J 7 bases, leaving 8 bases between the germline ends. In DNA form, the CDR3 reads TGTGCCAGCAGTTACCAGTTTAGTGGCTACACCTTC. This translates into CASSYQFSGYTF.

A single count supports this clone. This chain links TRBV5-1 with TRBJ1-5, with TRBD1 matching 7 bases. This CDR3 has 16 residues. V lost 4 bases to trimming and J lost 6 bases; unmatched junction nucleotides: 13. The germline V gene encodes CDR1 SGHRS and CDR2 YFSETQ. The CDR3 spells CASSPIAGGAGQPQHF. The CDR3 DNA reads TGCGCCAGCAGCCCAATTGCAGGGGGGGCGGGTCAGCCCCAGCATTTT.

The chain recombines TRBV24-1 with TRBJ2-3; D ambiguous. CDR3 length: 14 residues. From germline, CDR1 is KGHDR and CDR2 SFDVKD. Trimming cost V 4 bases and J 7 bases, with 14 bases left between them. The CDR3 DNA reads as TGTGCCACCAGTGACCGTGACGGTTTGAATACGCAGTATTTT. It codes for CATSDRDGLNTQYF.

The V and J genes are TRBV19 and TRBJ2-2, with D hard to call. The germline V gene encodes CDR1 LNHDA and CDR2 SQIVND (reference sequence). Trimming removed 3 bases from V and 9 bases from J, with 5 bases in between. The CDR3 is made up of 11 amino acids. Written as DNA, the CDR3 is TGTGCCAGTAGTATGGGCCGGGAGCTGTTTTTT. Protein product: CASSMGRELFF.

This clone has a handful of counts. The V gene is TRBV4-3, the J gene TRBJ2-5, with D unresolved. The CDR3 extends over 14 amino acids. V lost 2 bases to trimming and J lost 1 base, with 8 bases between them. From germline, CDR1 is LGHNA and CDR2 YSLEER. The DNA for the CDR3 is TGCGCCAGCAGCCAAACCTACCCCCAAGAGACCCAGTACTTC. Its protein is CASSQTYPQETQYF.

This clone showed up just a few times. The chain has TRBV6-5 and TRBJ1-5; D gene unclear. CDR1 and CDR2 from the germline V gene are MNHEY and SVGAGI. V lost 6 bases and J 4 bases, leaving 13 bases between the germline ends. The CDR3 covers 14 residues. The CDR3, as DNA: TGTGCCAGCAGCGCCCGGGTATCAAATCAGCCCCAGCATTTT. This sequence encodes CASSARVSNQPQHF.